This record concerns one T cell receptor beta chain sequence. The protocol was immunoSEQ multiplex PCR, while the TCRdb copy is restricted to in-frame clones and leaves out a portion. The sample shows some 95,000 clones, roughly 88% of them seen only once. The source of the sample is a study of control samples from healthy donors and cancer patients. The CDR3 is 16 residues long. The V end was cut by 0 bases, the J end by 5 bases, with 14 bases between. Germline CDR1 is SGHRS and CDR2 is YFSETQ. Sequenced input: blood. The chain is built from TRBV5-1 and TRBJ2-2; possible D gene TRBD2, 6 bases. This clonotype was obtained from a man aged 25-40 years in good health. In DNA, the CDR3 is TGCGCCAGCAGCTTGGGGAGCGGAGGGAGGACCGGGGAGCTGTTTTTT. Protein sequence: CASSLGSGGRTGELFF.